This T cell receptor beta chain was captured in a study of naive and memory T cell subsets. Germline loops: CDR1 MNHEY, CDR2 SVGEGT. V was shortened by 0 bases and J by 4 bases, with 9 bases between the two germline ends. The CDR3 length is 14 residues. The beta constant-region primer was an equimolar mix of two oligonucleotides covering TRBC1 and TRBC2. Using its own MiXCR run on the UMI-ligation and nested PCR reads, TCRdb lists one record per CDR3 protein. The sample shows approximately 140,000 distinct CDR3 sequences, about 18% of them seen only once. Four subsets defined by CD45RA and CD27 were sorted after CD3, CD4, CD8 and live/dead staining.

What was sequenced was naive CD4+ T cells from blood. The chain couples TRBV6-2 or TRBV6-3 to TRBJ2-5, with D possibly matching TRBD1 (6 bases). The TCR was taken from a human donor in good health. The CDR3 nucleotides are TGTGCCAGCAGTTACTCCACAGGGCGAGAGACCCAGTACTTC. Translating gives CASSYSTGRETQYF.